This T cell receptor (beta chain) was observed in a study of T cells after yellow fever vaccination. Study-level results: One caveat is that FACS-sorted repertoires could contain abundant clonotypes contaminating from the bulk population.

TCRdb reprocessed the 5' RACE reads via MiXCR and lists one record per CDR3 protein. Of about 550,000 distinct CDR3 sequences in the sample, less than 20% were seen once. The germline V and J ends were trimmed by 5 bases and 1 base, with 12 bases remaining between them. This CDR3 is built from 14 residues. Looked up from germline, CDR1 is SGHRS and CDR2 is YFSETQ. Concerning this clonotype itself: Its antigen is unidentified.

The source of this sequence is a man aged 25 to 40 who received the YFV17D yellow fever vaccine. Sequencing was performed on PBMCs, taken 15 days after the yellow fever booster vaccination. V is TRBV5-1 and J is TRBJ1-1, with D possibly matching TRBD1 (5 bases). The CDR3 DNA follows: TGCGCCAGCAGGGGGCCCGGAGGGAACACTGAAGCTTTCTTT. As protein: CASRGPGGNTEAFF.